This T cell receptor beta chain was sequenced during a study of shared clonotypes between healthy human individuals. Study-level findings and limits: The study found lower generation probabilities in non-shared clonotypes than in those shared by all four donors.

Per the germline V gene, CDR1 is SNHLY and CDR2 is FYNNEI. This CDR3 contains 15 residues. The V gene end was trimmed by 4 bases and the J gene end by 0 bases; junction bases not matched to a gene: 3. Notes on this clone: Antigen unknown.

It was CD45RO-negative cells, positively selected for CCR7, that made up naive CD8 cells, with terminally differentiated effector memory CD45RA+ cells excluded. The protocol was immunoSEQ multiplex PCR, while the TCRdb copy is restricted to in-frame clones and leaves out a portion. The sample holds under 600,000 clones, 98% seen once. Sequencing was carried out using naive CD8+ T cells sorted from blood. The TCR comes from a man aged 25 to 40 in good health. The chain has TRBV2 and TRBJ2-3; TRBD1 aligns across 8 bases. The CDR3 protein is CASSGTGTSTDTQYF. DNA of the CDR3: TGTGCCAGCAGTGGGACAGGGACTAGCACAGATACGCAGTATTTT.